Below, 11 T cell receptor beta chains from the same sample are listed, as sequenced in a study of Ad26.COV2.S vaccination and SARS-CoV-2 variants. Profiled with immunoSEQ multiplex PCR; TCRdb holds only in-frame clones, not every one. This sample carries around 320,000 clones, around 83% of them seen once, and the ten largest clones take less than 2%. Treatment noted: about 20 received Ad26.COV2.S at low or high dose, single or two shots; roughly five received placebo; per-sample allocation not given. It was on day 63 after the first vaccine or placebo injection that samples were taken. Sequencing was performed on peripheral blood, taken in a trial of Ad26.COV2.S vaccine versus placebo. These receptors were taken from a person between 18 and 60 years old who received the Ad26.COV2.S COVID-19 vaccine or a placebo.

The gene calls are TRBV15 and TRBJ1-5, with D perhaps TRBD1 (5 bases). This CDR3 has 15 residues. Germline loops: CDR1 LNHNV, CDR2 YYDKDF (reference sequence). Trimming took 1 base from V and 3 from J, leaving 10 bases between them. CDR3 amino acids: CATSRGGVNNQPQHF. The CDR3 DNA sequence: TGTGCCACCAGCAGAGGAGGGGTTAACAATCAGCCCCAGCATTTT.

The chain uses TRBV7-2 and TRBJ2-7, with a weak D call TRBD1 (6 bases). Deletions cut 0 bases from V and 5 bases from J, with 11 bases between. The CDR3 is made up of 14 amino acids. Per the germline V gene, CDR1 is SGHTA and CDR2 is FQGNSA. CDR3 in DNA: TGTGCCAGCAGCTTAGCTCAGGGGCCGGACGAGCAGTACTTC. This gives the protein CASSLAQGPDEQYF.

The V and J genes are TRBV2 and TRBJ1-1, with unresolved D. V gave up 4 bases and J gave up 5 bases, with 8 bases separating them. Germline CDR1 reads SNHLY; CDR2 reads FYNNEI. CDR3 size: 12 residues. The CDR3 sequence is CASSGSGTEAFF. CDR3 DNA sequence: TGTGCCAGCAGTGGGTCGGGGACTGAAGCTTTCTTT. The full variable domain, in which reference TRBV2 and TRBJ1-1 provide the parts outside the CDR3, is EPEVTQTPSHQVTQMGQEVILRCVPISNHLYFYWYRQILGQKVEFLVSFYNNEISEKSEIFDDQFSVERPDGSNFTLKIRSTKLEDSAMYFCASSGSGTEAFFGQGTRLTVV.

The rearrangement links TRBV19 to TRBJ2-4; the D is unclear. The CDR3 has 15 residues. The germline V gene has CDR1 LNHDA and CDR2 SQIVND (reference sequence). V was clipped by 6 bases and J by 1 base, with 13 bases between them. The CDR3 spells CASSPPGRAKNIQYF. The CDR3, as DNA: TGTGCCAGTAGCCCCCCCGGCAGGGCCAAAAACATTCAGTACTTC.

The rearrangement joins TRBV6-2 or TRBV6-3 to TRBJ2-2; D is ambiguous. Between the trimmed V and J ends, which lost 4 bases and 5 bases, there was a span of 11 bases. The germline V gene has CDR1 MNHEY and CDR2 SVGEGT. This CDR3 spans 14 amino acids. The chain's CDR3 is CASSFKVWTGELFF. In DNA form, the CDR3 reads TGTGCCAGCAGTTTCAAGGTCTGGACCGGGGAGCTGTTTTTT.

The CDR3 is CAWARDSINEKLFF. The CDR3 DNA is TGTGCCTGGGCCCGGGACAGCATAAATGAAAAACTGTTTTTT. The chain carries TRBV30 and TRBJ1-4; 7 positions agree with TRBD1. This CDR3 spans 14 amino acids. The V gene end was trimmed by 5 bases and the J gene end by 5 bases; junction bases not matched to a gene: 8. CDR1 and CDR2 from the germline V gene are GTSNPN and SVGIG (reference sequence). The whole variable domain, remainder taken from reference TRBV30 and TRBJ1-4, is SQTIHQWPATLVQPVGSPLSLECTVEGTSNPNLYWYRQAAGRGLQLLFYSVGIGQISSEVPQNLSASRPQDRQFILSSKKLLLSDSGFYLCAWARDSINEKLFFGSGTQLSVL.

This clone is a singleton in its sample. This chain uses TRBV29-1 with TRBJ2-1; perhaps TRBD2 as D (7 bases). This CDR3 is 16 amino acids long. The germline CDR1 and CDR2 sequences are SQVTM and ANQGSEA. With 0 bases removed from V and 7 bases from J, the gap between germline ends came to 19 bases. The CDR3 loop reads CSVEDPGGPTQNEQFF. Written as DNA, the CDR3 is TGCAGCGTTGAAGATCCCGGGGGGCCTACCCAAAATGAGCAGTTCTTC.

J is TRBJ2-1 and V is TRBV19, with D possibly matching TRBD2 (6 bases). V lost 5 bases to trimming and J lost 2 bases, with 16 bases between them. CDR3 length: 16 residues. In germline, CDR1 is LNHDA, CDR2 SQIVND (reference sequence). CDR3 nucleotide sequence: TGTGCCAGTAGTGTGACGAGTCGCGGGGCCTACAATGAGCAGTTCTTC. Residues: CASSVTSRGAYNEQFF. Full variable domain (missing parts from reference TRBV19 and TRBJ2-1): DGGITQSPKYLFRKEGQNVTLSCEQNLNHDAMYWYRQDPGQGLRLIYYSQIVNDFQKGDIAEGYSVSREKKESFPLTVTSAQKNPTAFYLCASSVTSRGAYNEQFFGPGTRLTVL.

V and J are TRBV7-9 and TRBJ2-1; 7 bases align to TRBD2. Germline V gene sequence: CDR1 SEHNR, CDR2 FQNEAQ (reference sequence). The CDR3 consists of 15 residues. Losses at the gene ends were 5 bases for V and 7 bases for J; bases not matched to a gene: 11. Written as DNA, the CDR3 is TGTGCCAGCAGCCTCGTGGCGGGGGTCGGAAATGAGCAGTTCTTC. Translated: CASSLVAGVGNEQFF.

CDR3: CASSLVAPVYQETQYF. Written as DNA, the CDR3 is TGTGCCAGCAGCTTAGTTGCTCCTGTGTACCAAGAGACCCAGTACTTC. J is TRBJ2-5 and V is TRBV7-9; no definite D call. The CDR3 runs to 16 residues. Germline V gives CDR1 SEHNR, CDR2 FQNEAQ (reference sequence). The ends were cut back, 1 base at V and 0 bases at J, with 12 bases in the middle.

The rearrangement joins TRBV5-6 to TRBJ2-2; 9 nucleotides line up with TRBD1. This CDR3 has 15 amino acids. V shed 4 bases, J shed 6 bases, and the junction held 7 bases outside the gene matches. Germline V gene sequence: CDR1 SGHDT, CDR2 YYEEEE. CDR3 bases: TGTGCCAGCAGCCCACGGGACAGGGACGCCGGGGAGCTGTTTTTT. It specifies CASSPRDRDAGELFF.